A single sample gave rise to the 8 T cell receptor beta chains below, sequenced in a study of T cell responses to AZD1222 COVID-19 vaccine. Measured with immunoSEQ multiplex PCR; TCRdb has only the in-frame clones, and not every one. The table has approximately 110,000 clones, approximately 96% seen once; the top ten hold under 2.5%. Sequences were derived from peripheral blood, sampled on day 0 of AZD1222 vaccination. Receptors originate from an adult in good health.

The chain has TRBV28 and TRBJ2-7, with 11 bases identical to TRBD1. This CDR3 is built from 15 residues. The J segment lost 2 bases and the V segment lost 4 bases, leaving 4 bases of the junction unmatched. CDR1 MDHEN and CDR2 SYDVKM come from the germline V gene. The CDR3: CASSWGQGGTYEQYF. DNA of the CDR3: TGTGCCAGCAGTTGGGGACAGGGGGGAACCTACGAGCAGTACTTC.

The V gene is TRBV12-3 or TRBV12-4, the J gene TRBJ2-5; either TRBD1 or TRBD2 may supply D (6 bases each). V shed 3 bases and J shed 4 bases, with 9 bases lying between them. The CDR3 has 13 amino acids. The CDR3 DNA reads TGTGCCAGCAGTTTTGGGGGGCGAGAGACCCAGTACTTC. This encodes CASSFGGRETQYF.

The V and J genes are TRBV7-3 and TRBJ1-6, with D unresolved. Germline-derived CDR1 and CDR2 are SGHTA and FQGTGA. The CDR3 spans 13 residues. The V gene lost 7 bases and the J gene lost 10 bases, with 14 bases spanning the gap. For the CDR3, the DNA is TGTGCCAGCATTCGCAGAGACAAATCACCCCTCCACTTT. Its protein product is CASIRRDKSPLHF. The full variable domain, completed using reference TRBV7-3 and TRBJ1-6, is GAGVSQTPSNKVTEKGKYVELRCDPISGHTALYWYRQSLGQGPEFLIYFQGTGAADDSGLPNDRFFAVRPEGSVSTLKIQRTERGDSAVYLCASIRRDKSPLHFGNGTRLTVT.

The rearrangement joins TRBV3-1 (or the pseudogene TRBV3-2) to TRBJ1-4; D ambiguous. The CDR3 extends over 13 amino acids. CDR1 and CDR2 (germline): LGHDT, YNNKEL (reference sequence). V was pared by 7 bases and J by 8 bases, with 14 bases between. CDR3: CASTTTNREKLFF. The CDR3 DNA follows: TGTGCCAGCACCACAACTAATCGGGAAAAACTGTTTTTT.

The genes are TRBV6-5 and TRBJ1-1, with D uncertain. The CDR3 runs 12 residues. Germline values: CDR1 MNHEY, CDR2 SVGAGI. V shed 7 bases and J shed 1 base, with 7 bases lying between them. Written as DNA, the CDR3 is TGTGCCAGCAACCGGCCGAACACTGAAGCTTTCTTT. Protein product: CASNRPNTEAFF.

The J gene is TRBJ2-7, the V gene TRBV7-8; D unclear. The germline gives CDR1 SGHVS, CDR2 FQNEAQ. V gave up 1 base and J gave up 4 bases, with 14 bases separating them. The CDR3 is made up of 15 amino acids. The CDR3 loop is CASSLDSRAGYEQYF. The DNA of the CDR3 is TGTGCCAGCAGCTTAGATAGTAGGGCAGGATACGAGCAGTACTTC.

The chain uses TRBV4-1 and TRBJ2-7; D possibly corresponds to TRBD2 (8 bases). V dropped 4 bases and J dropped 2 bases, with 18 bases sitting between them. The CDR3 totals 16 residues. The germline V gene has CDR1 MGHRA and CDR2 YSYEKL. Written as DNA, the CDR3 is TGCGCCAGCAGCCCGGGGGGGACAGCCACTACCTACGAGCAGTACTTC. Amino acids: CASSPGGTATTYEQYF.

The V call is TRBV19, the J call TRBJ2-3; D gene unclear. Trimming took 7 bases from V and 4 from J, leaving 18 bases between them. Looked up from germline, CDR1 is LNHDA and CDR2 is SQIVND (reference sequence). This CDR3 is 15 amino acids long. The CDR3 reads CASTLAVADSDTQYF. CDR3 nucleotide sequence: TGTGCCAGTACCCTCGCAGTAGCAGACTCAGATACGCAGTATTTT.